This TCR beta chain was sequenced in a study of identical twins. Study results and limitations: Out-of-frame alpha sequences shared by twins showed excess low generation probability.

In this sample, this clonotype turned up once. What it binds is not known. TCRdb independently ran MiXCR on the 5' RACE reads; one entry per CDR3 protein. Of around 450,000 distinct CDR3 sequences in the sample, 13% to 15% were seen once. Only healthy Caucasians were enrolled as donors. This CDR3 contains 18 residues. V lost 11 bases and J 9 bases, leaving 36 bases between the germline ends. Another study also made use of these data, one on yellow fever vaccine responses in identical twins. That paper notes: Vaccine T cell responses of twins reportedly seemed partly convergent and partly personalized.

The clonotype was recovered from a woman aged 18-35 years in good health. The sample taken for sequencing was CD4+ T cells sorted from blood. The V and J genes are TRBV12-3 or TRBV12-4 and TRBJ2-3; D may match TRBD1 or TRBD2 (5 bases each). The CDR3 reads CAFSLDLSGLTGGKTQYF. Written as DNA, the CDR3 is TGTGCCTTCAGTTTAGATCTCTCGGGGCTAACCGGCGGAAAAACGCAGTATTTT.